Listed below are T cell receptor beta chains from one sample, sequenced in a study of blood T cells in healthy people across ages. TCRdb independently ran MiXCR on the 5' RACE reads; one entry per CDR3 protein. The data show approximately 810,000 distinct CDR3 sequences, around 28% seen once. Sequenced input: blood. These receptors were collected from an elderly woman in good health. CDR3s include the opening cysteine and the closing phenylalanine or tryptophan. The order of the fields is clone size, D gene, V gene, J gene, CDR3 DNA, CDR3 protein. The D gene is left open where the match is weak. Clone size is stated in some rows and not others, as once, few, many or a class when expanded.

once	TRBD2	TRBV18	TRBJ2-3	TGTGCCAACTCACGCCTAGCGGGCACAGATACGCAGTATTTT	CANSRLAGTDTQYF
.	.	TRBV6-2/TRBV6-3	TRBJ2-1	TGTACCAGCAGTCACCGGGACTCACCTTACAATGAGCAGTTCTTC	CTSSHRDSPYNEQFF
.	.	TRBV12-3/TRBV12-4	TRBJ1-5	TGTGCCAGCAGCACGACTGGCAATCACCCCCAGCATTTT	CASSTTGNHPQHF
few	.	TRBV6-2/TRBV6-3	TRBJ1-5	TGTGCCAGCGGACGACAGGCCCGCAATCAGCCCCAGCATTTT	CASGRQARNQPQHF
.	TRBD2	TRBV12-3/TRBV12-4	TRBJ2-3	TGTGCCAGCAGTTTGGGGAGGGTATACACAGATATGCAGTATTTT	CASSLGRVYTDMQYF
few	TRBD1	TRBV27	TRBJ2-1	TGTGCCAGCAAAATAGGGACAGGGGATTACAATGAGCAGTTCTTC	CASKIGTGDYNEQFF
.	TRBD1	TRBV3-1	TRBJ2-3	TGTGCCAGCAGCCAAGGGACAGGGAGAACAGATACGCAGTATTTT	CASSQGTGRTDTQYF
many	.	TRBV6-5	TRBJ2-7	TGTGCCAGCAGTTACTCCAGCGCCTCCGCCTACGAGCAGTACTTC	CASSYSSASAYEQYF
.	.	TRBV29-1	TRBJ1-2	TGCAGCGTTCTCGAGGGGTACCGCGATGGCTACACCTTC	CSVLEGYRDGYTF
few	.	TRBV29-1	TRBJ2-5	TGCAGCGCGACTACTAGGAGTAAAGAGACCCAGTACTTC	CSATTRSKETQYF
many	.	TRBV27	TRBJ2-7	TGTGCCAGCAGTTTAAAGTTGAGCAGGGTATACGAGCAGTACTTC	CASSLKLSRVYEQYF
few	.	TRBV7-8	TRBJ1-2	TGTGCCAGCAGCCTGGACAGACTGAATGGCTACACCTTC	CASSLDRLNGYTF
many	TRBD1	TRBV5-1	TRBJ1-2	TGCGCCAGCAGCCTGACGGGACAGGGAGTAAATGGCTACACCTTC	CASSLTGQGVNGYTF
many	.	TRBV7-9	TRBJ2-7	TGTGCCAGCAGCTTATATCAGGGATCCTACGAGCAGTACTTC	CASSLYQGSYEQYF
.	.	TRBV28	TRBJ1-5	TGTGCCAGCAGGCCACGCAGGTGGAATCAGCCCCAGCATTTT	CASRPRRWNQPQHF
few	TRBD1	TRBV7-9	TRBJ1-2	TGTGCCAGCAGAAAGGGATGGGACAGGGGCTATGGCTACACCTTC	CASRKGWDRGYGYTF
many	TRBD1	TRBV29-1	TRBJ2-1	TGCAGCGTTGTCAGGGGTAGCCAGGGGGCCCACAATGAGCAGTTCTTC	CSVVRGSQGAHNEQFF
once	TRBD1	TRBV7-9	TRBJ2-3	TGTGCCAGCAGCTTGCCCCCGGGACAGGGGCGTGTGGTCGATACGCAGTATTTT	CASSLPPGQGRVVDTQYF
many	.	TRBV30	TRBJ1-2	TGTGCCTGGAGTTCTCCTGACAGTTATGGCTACACCTTC	CAWSSPDSYGYTF
.	.	TRBV5-1	TRBJ1-4	TGCGCCAGCAGCTTAGCCCCGACAGGTCCAACTAATGAAAAACTGTTTTTT	CASSLAPTGPTNEKLFF
many	.	TRBV10-3	TRBJ2-3	TGTGCCATCAGAGAACTAGCTACAGCCCCAGATACGCAGTATTTT	CAIRELATAPDTQYF
.	TRBD2	TRBV5-1	TRBJ2-5	TGCGCCAGCAGCTGGACTGGGACTAGCGGGGGGCCGGAAGCGACCCAGTACTTC	CASSWTGTSGGPEATQYF